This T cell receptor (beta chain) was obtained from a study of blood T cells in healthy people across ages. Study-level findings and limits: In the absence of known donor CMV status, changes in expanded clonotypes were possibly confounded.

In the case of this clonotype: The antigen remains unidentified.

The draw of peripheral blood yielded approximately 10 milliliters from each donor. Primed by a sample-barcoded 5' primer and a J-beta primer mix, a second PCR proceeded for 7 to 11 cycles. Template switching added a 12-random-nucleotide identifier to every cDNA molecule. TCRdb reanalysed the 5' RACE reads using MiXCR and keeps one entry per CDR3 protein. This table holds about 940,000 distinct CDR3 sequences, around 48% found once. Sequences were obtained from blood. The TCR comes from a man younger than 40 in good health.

The DNA of the CDR3 is TGTGCCAGCAGTTTAAGTGGTCAGGGGGGTAAAAACATTCAGTACTTC. This sequence encodes CASSLSGQGGKNIQYF. The chain uses TRBV27 and TRBJ2-4; possibly TRBD1 for D (7 bases). This CDR3 has 16 residues. Per germline, CDR1 MNHEY and CDR2 SMNVEV (reference sequence). The ends were cut back, 2 bases at V and 4 bases at J, with 15 bases in the middle.